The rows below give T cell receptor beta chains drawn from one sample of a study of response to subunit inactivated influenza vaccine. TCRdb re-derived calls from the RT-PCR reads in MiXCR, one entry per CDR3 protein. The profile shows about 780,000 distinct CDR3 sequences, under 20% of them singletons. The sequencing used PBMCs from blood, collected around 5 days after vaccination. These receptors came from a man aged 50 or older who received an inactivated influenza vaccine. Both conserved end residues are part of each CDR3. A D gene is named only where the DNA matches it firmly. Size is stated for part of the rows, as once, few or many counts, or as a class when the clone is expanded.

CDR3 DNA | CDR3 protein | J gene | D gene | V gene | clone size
TGTGCCAGCAGTTACACCCTGCGACAGGGAGGCTACGAGCAGTACTTC | CASSYTLRQGGYEQYF | TRBJ2-7 | - | TRBV6-5 | -
TGCGCCAGCGGGGGGACGGGCCTACACAATGAGCAGTTCTTC | CASGGTGLHNEQFF | TRBJ2-1 | - | TRBV5-1 | few
TGTGCCAGCAGCTACCCAGGGATGGTCTACGAGCAGTACTTC | CASSYPGMVYEQYF | TRBJ2-7 | - | TRBV11-2 | few
TGTGCCAGCAGCTCCAAAATATTACTCCTCGACAGGGATCACGGCTACACCTTC | CASSSKILLLDRDHGYTF | TRBJ1-2 | TRBD1 | TRBV5-5 | -
TGTGCCATCAGTGACCCCGGACAGGGATACTCCTACGAGCAGTACTTC | CAISDPGQGYSYEQYF | TRBJ2-7 | TRBD1 | TRBV10-3 | few
TGTGCCAGCAGTACGGGACAGAATTCACCCCTCCACTTT | CASSTGQNSPLHF | TRBJ1-6 | TRBD1 | TRBV12-3/TRBV12-4 | -
TGTGCCAGCAGCCCCGGGACCGTCATCGGGGAGCTGTTTTTT | CASSPGTVIGELFF | TRBJ2-2 | - | TRBV9 | -
TGTGCCACCAGCAAGGGGGCCGGGACTAGCGGAATCTACGAGCAGTACTTC | CATSKGAGTSGIYEQYF | TRBJ2-7 | TRBD2 | TRBV15 | once
TGTGCCAGCAGGTTCGGACAGTACAATGAGCAGTTCTTC | CASRFGQYNEQFF | TRBJ2-1 | - | TRBV6-1 | many
TGTGCCAGCAGCGACCTACTGACTCAGGGCCCGTTCTTC | CASSDLLTQGPFF | TRBJ2-1 | - | TRBV6-2/TRBV6-3 | -
TGTGCCAGCAGCAGGAACAGGGACACCGGGGAGCTGTTTTTT | CASSRNRDTGELFF | TRBJ2-2 | - | TRBV12-3/TRBV12-4 | few
TGTGCCAGCAGCTCCCAACAGGGGAGGAGGGATGGCTACACCTTC | CASSSQQGRRDGYTF | TRBJ1-2 | TRBD1 | TRBV7-2 | few
TGTGCCAGCAGTCCCTTCAACCGGGAGCTGTTTTTT | CASSPFNRELFF | TRBJ2-2 | - | TRBV12-3/TRBV12-4 | few
TGTGCCAGCAGTCGTGGAGCTAGCGGGGGGGTGGGAGATACGCAGTATTTT | CASSRGASGGVGDTQYF | TRBJ2-3 | TRBD2 | TRBV5-5 | -
TGTGCCAGCAGTTCCCGAAGCTCTGGAAACACCATATATTTT | CASSSRSSGNTIYF | TRBJ1-3 | - | TRBV12-3/TRBV12-4 | few
TGTGCCAGCAGTCCGACAGATTATAGCAATCAGCCCCAGCATTTT | CASSPTDYSNQPQHF | TRBJ1-5 | - | TRBV28 | -
TGCAGTGCTAGGGGCCGGGGCTTCTCACACAATGAGCAGTTCTTC | CSARGRGFSHNEQFF | TRBJ2-1 | - | TRBV20-1 | few
TGCGCCAGCAGCCAAGATCTTAGGACTAGCTTCTACGAGCAGTACTTC | CASSQDLRTSFYEQYF | TRBJ2-7 | TRBD2 | TRBV4-3 | few
TGCAGTGCTTCCCGTAGTGGGAGAACCTACGAGCAGTACTTC | CSASRSGRTYEQYF | TRBJ2-7 | - | TRBV20-1 | few
TGCGCCAGCAGCGCGGACAGTAATAGGTATGGCTACACCTTC | CASSADSNRYGYTF | TRBJ1-2 | - | TRBV5-1 | -
TGTGCCAGCAGTAACGGACCCCGGGAGACCCAGTACTTC | CASSNGPRETQYF | TRBJ2-5 | - | TRBV12-3/TRBV12-4 | -